The T cell receptor (beta chain) under discussion was sequenced for a study of blood T cell repertoires in COVID-19. Overall study: From T cells, B-cell-depleted T cells, or PBMCs came the material, which was cDNA or gDNA.

The CDR3 has 16 residues. Germline CDR1 and CDR2: SGHRS and YFSETQ. V lost 3 bases to trimming and J lost 5 bases; unmatched junction nucleotides: 9. Data came from immunoSEQ multiplex PCR; TCRdb stores just in-frame clones and leaves some out. The sample has 55,000 to 75,000 clones; just over 85% are singletons. The chain combines TRBV5-1 with TRBJ2-3; 10 bases agree with TRBD2. The sequenced sample was peripheral blood. The receptor was derived from a man aged 45 to 65 with active COVID-19. This chain's CDR3 is CASSSLAGGAGDTQYF. DNA for the CDR3: TGCGCCAGCAGCTCCTTAGCGGGAGGTGCGGGAGATACGCAGTATTTT.